The source of this TCR beta chain is a study of blood T cell repertoires in COVID-19. Generated by immunoSEQ multiplex PCR, the TCRdb table keeps only in-frame clones and is missing some. Of roughly 220,000 clones listed, about 85% are singletons. Germline loops: CDR1 SGHVS, CDR2 FNYEAQ. The CDR3 extends over 15 amino acids. V shed 4 bases and J shed 3 bases, with 12 bases lying between them. The origin of this receptor is a woman between 45 and 65 years old with COVID-19, enrolled during active disease. Specimen: peripheral blood. The chain is built from TRBV7-6 and TRBJ1-4; D is possibly TRBD1 (6 bases). In DNA, the CDR3 is TGTGCCAGCAGCTCCCAGCAGGGGCCTAATGAAAAACTGTTTTTT. Translating gives CASSSQQGPNEKLFF.